These 16 T cell receptor beta chains were all obtained from the same sample, sequenced in a study of ipilimumab plus nivolumab after autologous stem cell transplantation. Sequenced by immunoSEQ multiplex PCR; TCRdb stores in-frame clones only, minus some. The sample holds about 3,100 clones, approximately 76% seen once. Sequencing used PBMCs, obtained in a trial of ipilimumab plus nivolumab as post-transplant consolidation. All receptors derive from a male donor with primary mediastinal lymphoma.

The CDR3 coding sequence is TGTGCCAGCAGGAAGGGGGCGACGAATTATGGCTACACCTTC. This codes for CASRKGATNYGYTF. The chain has TRBV25-1 and TRBJ1-2; 7 nucleotides match TRBD1. Germline CDR1 MGHDK, CDR2 SYGVNS. V lost 6 bases, J lost 5 bases, and 9 bases stayed unmatched. The CDR3 length is 14 residues.

This rearrangement joins TRBV5-3 to TRBJ1-5, with 8 bases matching TRBD1. TRBV5-3 is known as an ORF, though its function is uncertain. V was clipped by 3 bases and J by 7 bases; unmatched bases: 0. This CDR3 is built from 12 residues. This CDR3 reads CARSWDRQPQHF. CDR3 sequence (DNA): TGTGCCAGAAGCTGGGACAGGCAGCCCCAGCATTTT.

This chain joins TRBV7-9 and TRBJ1-1; D uncertain. CDR1 and CDR2 from the germline V gene are SEHNR and FQNEAQ (reference sequence). This CDR3 comprises 13 residues. V was clipped by 5 bases and J by 3 bases, with 10 bases between them. The DNA for the CDR3 is TGTGCCAGCAGCCGCGGGGAACACACTGAAGCTTTCTTT. It yields the protein CASSRGEHTEAFF. Variable domain in full (rest from reference TRBV7-9 and TRBJ1-1): DTGVSQNPRHKITKRGQNVTFRCDPISEHNRLYWYRQTLGQGPEFLTYFQNEAQLEKSRLLSDRFSAERPKGSFSTLEIQRTEQGDSAMYLCASSRGEHTEAFFGQGTRLTVV.

The chain links TRBV5-1 to TRBJ1-1, with TRBD1 matching 8 bases. CDR3 length: 13 amino acids. The V segment lost 4 bases and the J segment 6 bases; nucleotides outside the gene matches: 5. Germline lookup yields CDR1 SGHRS and CDR2 YFSETQ. CDR3 DNA: TGCGCCAGCAGCACGGACAGGGAAGCTGAAGCTTTCTTT. Its protein is CASSTDREAEAFF.

V and J are TRBV6-5 and TRBJ2-7; 9 bases match TRBD2. V trimming: 11 bases; J trimming: 0 bases; junction bases outside the gene matches: 11. This CDR3 has 15 amino acids. Germline V gives CDR1 MNHEY, CDR2 SVGAGI. The CDR3 spells CASQSGGTSSYEQYF. In DNA form, the CDR3 reads TGTGCCTCTCAGAGCGGGGGGACCAGCTCCTACGAGCAGTACTTC.

A remark on this clone: The junction and the germline gene differ at one end; a read error may be behind it. J is TRBJ1-1 and V is TRBV7-7; D gene ambiguous. The CDR3 sequence is 13 residues long. Germline lookup yields CDR1 SSHAT and CDR2 FNYEAQ (reference sequence). As DNA, the CDR3 is TGTGCTAGCAGCAAGGATGGAGACACTGAAGCTTTCTTT. Its translation: CASSKDGDTEAFF.

The table lists this clone with a few counts. The chain carries TRBV5-1 and TRBJ2-7; D is ambiguous. Germline values: CDR1 SGHRS, CDR2 YFSETQ. The CDR3 runs to 14 residues. Trimming stripped 1 base from V and 4 bases from J, with 12 bases between. The CDR3 nucleotides are TGCGCCAGCAGCTTGAGTGACCCCCAATACGAGCAGTACTTC. This translates into CASSLSDPQYEQYF.

The chain uses TRBV7-9 and TRBJ2-7; tentative D call: TRBD2 (6 bases). Germline CDR1 SEHNR, CDR2 FQNEAQ (reference sequence). V dropped 5 bases and J dropped 7 bases, with 12 bases sitting between them. The CDR3 length is 12 residues. DNA for the CDR3: TGTGCCAGCAGCACTAGCCCGTGGGAGCAGTACTTC. It translates to CASSTSPWEQYF.

This chain joins TRBV4-1 and TRBJ1-1, with TRBD1 matching over 9 bases. CDR3 size: 15 residues. Germline values: CDR1 MGHRA, CDR2 YSYEKL. V shed 1 base and J 3 bases; nucleotides not matched to a gene: 3. The CDR3 protein is CASSQAQGADTEAFF. The CDR3 region has the DNA TGCGCCAGCAGCCAAGCACAGGGGGCGGACACTGAAGCTTTCTTT.

This clone turned up a few times. The chain joins TRBV6-1 to TRBJ1-5; tentative D call: TRBD1 (5 bases). CDR1 and CDR2 (germline): MNHNS, SASEGT. The ends were cut back, 10 bases at V and 3 bases at J, with 16 bases in the middle. This CDR3 spans 14 amino acids. The CDR3 bases are TGTGCCATCGGCGAGCAGGGATCCAATCAGCCCCAGCATTTT. Protein product: CAIGEQGSNQPQHF.

The chain is built from TRBV5-6 and TRBJ1-2; D unclear. This CDR3 has 14 residues. V was cut by 1 base and J by 8 bases, with 15 bases left in between. Per the germline V gene, CDR1 is SGHDT and CDR2 is YYEEEE. For the CDR3, the DNA is TGTGCCAGCAGCTTGACAGCCTCCCTCGGGGGCTACACCTTC. Translated, it gives CASSLTASLGGYTF.

This chain joins TRBV7-2 and TRBJ1-1; no clear D. CDR1 and CDR2 (germline): SGHTA, FQGNSA. The V end lost 6 bases, the J end lost 0 bases, and 14 bases lay between the germline ends. The CDR3 extends over 15 amino acids. CDR3: CASSPFGNLNTEAFF. The CDR3 nucleotides read TGTGCCAGCAGTCCCTTTGGGAATTTGAACACTGAAGCTTTCTTT.

This chain uses TRBV7-2 with TRBJ1-4; 8 bases are a match to TRBD1. After removal of 3 bases from V and 3 bases from J, the junction contained 3 bases not matched to a gene. The length of the CDR3 is 15 residues. The germline CDR1 and CDR2 sequences are SGHTA and FQGNSA. In DNA, the CDR3 is TGTGCCAGCAGCTTGGCGACAGGGGCTAATGAAAAACTGTTTTTT. This codes for CASSLATGANEKLFF. Supplemented by reference TRBV7-2 and TRBJ1-4, the full variable domain reads GAGVSQSPSNKVTEKGKDVELRCDPISGHTALYWYRQSLGQGLEFLIYFQGNSAPDKSGLPSDRFSAERTGGSVSTLTIQRTQQEDSAVYLCASSLATGANEKLFFGSGTQLSVL.

This chain joins TRBV7-8 and TRBJ2-7, with 7 bases matching TRBD1. Trimming at V came to 0 bases and at J to 2 bases, leaving 7 bases not matched to a gene. Germline V gives CDR1 SGHVS, CDR2 FQNEAQ. The CDR3 extends over 16 amino acids. This CDR3 reads CASSLAPGTETYEQYF. The CDR3 nucleotides are TGTGCCAGCAGCTTAGCACCCGGGACAGAGACCTACGAGCAGTACTTC.

The gene calls are TRBV15 and TRBJ1-3; no firm D call. Trimming removed 0 bases from V and 0 bases from J, with 9 bases in between. The CDR3 extends over 16 amino acids. Germline V gene sequence: CDR1 LNHNV, CDR2 YYDKDF (reference sequence). The CDR3 DNA is TGTGCCACCAGCAGAGACCCTAAACACTCTGGAAACACCATATATTTT. This translates into CATSRDPKHSGNTIYF.

This sequence joins TRBV2 and TRBJ2-1; 10 bases match TRBD2. CDR3 length: 14 amino acids. From germline, CDR1 is SNHLY and CDR2 FYNNEI. Losses at the gene ends were 6 bases for V and 8 bases for J; bases not matched to a gene: 7. The CDR3 region has the DNA TGTGCCAGCAGGAAGCGGGGGGGCCTCTATGAGCAGTTCTTC. Translating it yields CASRKRGGLYEQFF.